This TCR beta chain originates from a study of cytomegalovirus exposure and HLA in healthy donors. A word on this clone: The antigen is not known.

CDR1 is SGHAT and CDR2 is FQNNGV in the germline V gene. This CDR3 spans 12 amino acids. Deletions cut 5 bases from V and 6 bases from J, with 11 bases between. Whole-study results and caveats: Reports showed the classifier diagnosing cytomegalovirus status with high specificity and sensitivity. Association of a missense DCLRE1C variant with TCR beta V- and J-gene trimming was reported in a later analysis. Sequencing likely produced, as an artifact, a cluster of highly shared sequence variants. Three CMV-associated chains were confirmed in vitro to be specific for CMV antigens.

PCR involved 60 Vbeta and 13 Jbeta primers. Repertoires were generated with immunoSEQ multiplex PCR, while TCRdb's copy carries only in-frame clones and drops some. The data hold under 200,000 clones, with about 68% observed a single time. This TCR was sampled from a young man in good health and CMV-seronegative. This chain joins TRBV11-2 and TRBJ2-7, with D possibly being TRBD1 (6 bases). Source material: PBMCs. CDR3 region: CASSQDSPEQYF. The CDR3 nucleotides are TGTGCCAGCAGCCAGGACAGCCCCGAGCAGTACTTC. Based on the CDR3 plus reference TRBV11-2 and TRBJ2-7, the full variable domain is EAGVAQSPRYKIIEKRQSVAFWCNPISGHATLYWYQQILGQGPKLLIQFQNNGVVDDSQLPKDRFSAERLKGVDSTLKIQPAKLEDSAVYLCASSQDSPEQYFGPGTRLTVT.